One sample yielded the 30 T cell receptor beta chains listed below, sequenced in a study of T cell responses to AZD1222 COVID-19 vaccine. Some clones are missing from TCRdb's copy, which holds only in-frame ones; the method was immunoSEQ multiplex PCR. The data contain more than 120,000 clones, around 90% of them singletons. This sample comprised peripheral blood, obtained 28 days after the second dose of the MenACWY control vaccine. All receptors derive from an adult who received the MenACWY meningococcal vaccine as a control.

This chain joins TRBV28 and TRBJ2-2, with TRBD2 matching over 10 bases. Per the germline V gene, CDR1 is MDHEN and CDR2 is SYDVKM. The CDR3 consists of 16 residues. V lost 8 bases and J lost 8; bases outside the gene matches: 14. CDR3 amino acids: CASLLIRAGGLGELFF. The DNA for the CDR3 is TGTGCCAGCCTACTTATCCGAGCGGGAGGGTTAGGGGAGCTGTTTTTT.

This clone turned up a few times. The CDR3 DNA sequence: TGTGCCAGCAGCCAAAACGCGGGAGGATCCTACAATGAGCAGTTCTTC. Its protein product is CASSQNAGGSYNEQFF. The chain couples TRBV4-2 to TRBJ2-1; 8 bases align to TRBD2. In germline, CDR1 is LGHNA, CDR2 YNFKEQ. Trimming removed 2 bases from V and 1 base from J; junction bases left unmatched: 4. The CDR3 length is 16 residues.

CDR3 coding DNA: TGTGCCAGCAGCCTTCCGGGGCTAGCGGGAGTTAACGAGCAGTACTTC. Amino acid sequence: CASSLPGLAGVNEQYF. V gene TRBV7-2 combines with J gene TRBJ2-7; TRBD2 matches 10 bases. The germline V gene has CDR1 SGHTA and CDR2 FQGNSA. The ends lost 5 bases at V and 5 bases at J; junction bases unmatched: 12. The CDR3 totals 16 residues.

The DNA for the CDR3 is TGTGCCACCCGAGGGGACCGCAACTATGGCTACACCTTC. Translating it yields CATRGDRNYGYTF. The chain recombines TRBV6-1 with TRBJ1-2, with a possible D match to TRBD1 (5 bases). CDR3 length: 13 amino acids. CDR1 and CDR2 (germline): MNHNS, SASEGT. V dropped 10 bases and J dropped 2 bases, with 14 bases sitting between them.

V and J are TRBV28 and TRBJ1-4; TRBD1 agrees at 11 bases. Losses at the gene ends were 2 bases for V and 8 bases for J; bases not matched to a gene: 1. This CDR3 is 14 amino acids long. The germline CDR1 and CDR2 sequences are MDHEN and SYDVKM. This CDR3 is CASSLRTGGEKLFF. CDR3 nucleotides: TGTGCCAGCAGTTTAAGGACAGGGGGCGAAAAACTGTTTTTT.

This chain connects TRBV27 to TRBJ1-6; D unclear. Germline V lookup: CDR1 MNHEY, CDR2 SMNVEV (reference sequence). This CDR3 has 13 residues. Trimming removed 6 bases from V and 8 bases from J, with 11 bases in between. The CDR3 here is CASSPPDHSPLHF. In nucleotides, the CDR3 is TGTGCCAGCAGCCCCCCGGACCATTCACCCCTCCACTTT.

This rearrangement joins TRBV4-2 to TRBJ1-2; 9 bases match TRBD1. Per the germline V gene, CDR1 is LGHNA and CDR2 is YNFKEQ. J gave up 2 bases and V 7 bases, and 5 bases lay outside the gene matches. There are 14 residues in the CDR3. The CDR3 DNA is TGTGCCAGCAACATTGACAGGGGGAACTATGGCTACACCTTC. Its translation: CASNIDRGNYGYTF.

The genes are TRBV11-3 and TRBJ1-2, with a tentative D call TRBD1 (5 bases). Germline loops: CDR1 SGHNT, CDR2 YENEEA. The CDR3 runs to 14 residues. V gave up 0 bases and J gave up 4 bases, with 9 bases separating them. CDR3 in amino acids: CASSLDAGGYGYTF. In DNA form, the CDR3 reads TGTGCCAGCAGCTTAGATGCGGGGGGCTATGGCTACACCTTC.

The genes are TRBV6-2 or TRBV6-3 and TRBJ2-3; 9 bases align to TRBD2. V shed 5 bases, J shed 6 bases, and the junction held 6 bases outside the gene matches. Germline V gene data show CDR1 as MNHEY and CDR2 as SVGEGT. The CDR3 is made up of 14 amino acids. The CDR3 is CASSVGLAWDTQYF. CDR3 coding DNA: TGTGCCAGCAGTGTGGGACTAGCATGGGATACGCAGTATTTT.

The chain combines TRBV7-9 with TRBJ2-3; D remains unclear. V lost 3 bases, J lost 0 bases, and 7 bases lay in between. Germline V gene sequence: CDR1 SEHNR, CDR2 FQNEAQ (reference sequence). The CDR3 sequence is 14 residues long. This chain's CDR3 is CASSFAKSTDTQYF. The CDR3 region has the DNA TGTGCCAGCAGCTTCGCGAAGAGCACAGATACGCAGTATTTT.

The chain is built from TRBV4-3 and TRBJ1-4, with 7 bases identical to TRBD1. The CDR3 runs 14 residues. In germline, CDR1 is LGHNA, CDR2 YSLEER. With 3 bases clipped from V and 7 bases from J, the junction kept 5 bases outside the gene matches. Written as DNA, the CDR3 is TGCGCCAGCAGCCAGACAGGGAAGCTTGAAAAACTGTTTTTT. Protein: CASSQTGKLEKLFF.

The CDR3 nucleotides read TGTGCCAGCAGTTTGGCGGGGACCCCCTATAATTCACCCCTCCACTTT. This encodes CASSLAGTPYNSPLHF. The chain employs TRBV28 and TRBJ1-6, with TRBD1 as a possible D gene (5 bases). Per the germline V gene, CDR1 is MDHEN and CDR2 is SYDVKM. Between the trimmed V and J ends, which lost 3 bases and 2 bases, there was a span of 11 bases. The CDR3 totals 16 residues. The complete variable domain, with remaining parts taken from reference TRBV28 and TRBJ1-6, reads DVKVTQSSRYLVKRTGEKVFLECVQDMDHENMFWYRQDPGLGLRLIYFSYDVKMKEKGDIPEGYSVSREKKERFSLILESASTNQTSMYLCASSLAGTPYNSPLHFGNGTRLTVT.

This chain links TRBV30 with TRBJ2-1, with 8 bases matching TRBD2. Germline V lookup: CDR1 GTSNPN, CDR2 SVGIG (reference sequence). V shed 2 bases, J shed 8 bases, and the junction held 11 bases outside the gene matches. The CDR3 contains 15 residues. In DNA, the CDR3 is TGTGCCTGGAGTCCCGGGGGGGCCCTGGTGGATGAGCAGTTCTTC. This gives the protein CAWSPGGALVDEQFF.

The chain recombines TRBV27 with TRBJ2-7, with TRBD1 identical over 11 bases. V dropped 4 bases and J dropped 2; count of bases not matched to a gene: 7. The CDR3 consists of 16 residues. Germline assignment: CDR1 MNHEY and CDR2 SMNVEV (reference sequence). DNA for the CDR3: TGTGCCAGCAGTTATACCGGGACAGGGGGTCCCTACGAGCAGTACTTC. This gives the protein CASSYTGTGGPYEQYF.

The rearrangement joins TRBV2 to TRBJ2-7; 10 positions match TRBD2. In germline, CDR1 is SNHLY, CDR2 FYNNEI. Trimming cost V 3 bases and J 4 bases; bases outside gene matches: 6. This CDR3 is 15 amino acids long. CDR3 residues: CASSDSSGRGYEQYF. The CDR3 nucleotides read TGTGCCAGCAGTGATTCTAGCGGGAGAGGGTACGAGCAGTACTTC.

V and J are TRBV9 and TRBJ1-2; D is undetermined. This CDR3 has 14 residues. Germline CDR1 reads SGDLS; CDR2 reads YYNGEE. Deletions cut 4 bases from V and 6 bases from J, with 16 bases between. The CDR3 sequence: CASSLLGRSDGYTF. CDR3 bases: TGTGCCAGCAGCCTTCTCGGGAGATCCGATGGCTACACCTTC. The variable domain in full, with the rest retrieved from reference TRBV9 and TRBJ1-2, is DSGVTQTPKHLITATGQRVTLRCSPRSGDLSVYWYQQSLDQGLQFLIQYYNGEERAKGNILERFSAQQFPDLHSELNLSSLELGDSALYFCASSLLGRSDGYTFGSGTRLTVV.

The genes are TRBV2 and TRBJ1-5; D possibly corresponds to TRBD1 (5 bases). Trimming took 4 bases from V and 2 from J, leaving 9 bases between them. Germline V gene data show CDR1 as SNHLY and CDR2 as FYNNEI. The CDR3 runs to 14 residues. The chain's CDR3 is CASSGQTGNQPQHF. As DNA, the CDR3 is TGTGCCAGCAGTGGTCAGACAGGCAATCAGCCCCAGCATTTT. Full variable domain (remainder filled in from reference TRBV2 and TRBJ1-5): EPEVTQTPSHQVTQMGQEVILRCVPISNHLYFYWYRQILGQKVEFLVSFYNNEISEKSEIFDDQFSVERPDGSNFTLKIRSTKLEDSAMYFCASSGQTGNQPQHFGDGTRLSIL.

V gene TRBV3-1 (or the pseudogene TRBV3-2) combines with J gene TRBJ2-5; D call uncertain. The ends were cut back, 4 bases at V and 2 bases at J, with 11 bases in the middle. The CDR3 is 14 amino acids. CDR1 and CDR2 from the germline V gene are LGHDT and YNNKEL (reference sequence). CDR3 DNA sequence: TGTGCCAGCAGCCCTTCCTGGGATCAAGAGACCCAGTACTTC. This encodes CASSPSWDQETQYF.

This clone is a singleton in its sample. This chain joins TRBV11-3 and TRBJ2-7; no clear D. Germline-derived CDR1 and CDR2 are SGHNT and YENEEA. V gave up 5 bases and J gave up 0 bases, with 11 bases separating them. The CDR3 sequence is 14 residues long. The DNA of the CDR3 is TGTGCCAGCAGCCAAGGGCCGGACTCCTACGAGCAGTACTTC. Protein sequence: CASSQGPDSYEQYF. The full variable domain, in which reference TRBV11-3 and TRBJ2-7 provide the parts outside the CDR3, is EAGVVQSPRYKIIEKKQPVAFWCNPISGHNTLYWYLQNLGQGPELLIRYENEEAVDDSQLPKDRFSAERLKGVDSTLKIQPAELGDSAVYLCASSQGPDSYEQYFGPGTRLTVT.

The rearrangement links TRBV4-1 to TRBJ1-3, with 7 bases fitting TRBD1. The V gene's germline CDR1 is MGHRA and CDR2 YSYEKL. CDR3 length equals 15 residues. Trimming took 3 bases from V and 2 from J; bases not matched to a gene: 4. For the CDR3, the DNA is TGCGCCAGCAGCCAGCGCCAGGGGGCTGGAAACACCATATATTTT. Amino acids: CASSQRQGAGNTIYF.

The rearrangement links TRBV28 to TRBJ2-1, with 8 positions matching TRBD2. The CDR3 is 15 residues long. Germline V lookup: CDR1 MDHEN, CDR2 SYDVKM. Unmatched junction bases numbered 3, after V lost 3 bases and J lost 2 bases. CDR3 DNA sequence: TGTGCCAGCAGTTTGACGGGACTAGCCTACAATGAGCAGTTCTTC. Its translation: CASSLTGLAYNEQFF.

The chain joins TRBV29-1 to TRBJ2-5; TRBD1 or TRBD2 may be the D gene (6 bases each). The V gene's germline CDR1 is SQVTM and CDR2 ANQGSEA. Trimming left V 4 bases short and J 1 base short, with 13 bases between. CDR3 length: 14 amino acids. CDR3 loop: CSVGRDKPQETQYF. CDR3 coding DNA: TGCAGCGTTGGGCGGGACAAACCCCAAGAGACCCAGTACTTC.

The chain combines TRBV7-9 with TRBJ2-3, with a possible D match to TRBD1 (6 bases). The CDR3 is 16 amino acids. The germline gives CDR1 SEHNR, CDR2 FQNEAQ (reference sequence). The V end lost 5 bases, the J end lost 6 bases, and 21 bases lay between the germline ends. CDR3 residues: CASSQGGRVGVDTQYF. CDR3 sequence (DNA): TGTGCCAGCAGCCAAGGGGGACGGGTCGGAGTGGATACGCAGTATTTT.

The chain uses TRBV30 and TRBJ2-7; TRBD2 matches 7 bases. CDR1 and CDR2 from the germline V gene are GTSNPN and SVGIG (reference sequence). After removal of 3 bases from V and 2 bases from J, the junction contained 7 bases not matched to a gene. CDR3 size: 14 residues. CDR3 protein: CAWSDGGSTYEQYF. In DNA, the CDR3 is TGTGCCTGGAGCGACGGGGGGTCAACCTACGAGCAGTACTTC.

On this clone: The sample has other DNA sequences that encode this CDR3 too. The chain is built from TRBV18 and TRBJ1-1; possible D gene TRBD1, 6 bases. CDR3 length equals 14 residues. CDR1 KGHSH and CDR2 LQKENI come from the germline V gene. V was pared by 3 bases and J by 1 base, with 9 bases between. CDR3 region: CASSPQQGNTEAFF. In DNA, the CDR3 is TGTGCCAGCTCACCCCAACAGGGGAACACTGAAGCTTTCTTT.

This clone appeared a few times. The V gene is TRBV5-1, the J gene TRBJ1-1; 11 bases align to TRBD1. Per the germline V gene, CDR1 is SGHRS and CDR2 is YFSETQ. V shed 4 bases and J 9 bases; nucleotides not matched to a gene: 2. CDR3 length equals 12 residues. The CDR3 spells CASSQDRGQAFF. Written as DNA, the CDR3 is TGCGCCAGCAGCCAGGACAGGGGGCAAGCTTTCTTT. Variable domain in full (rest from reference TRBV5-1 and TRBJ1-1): KAGVTQTPRYLIKTRGQQVTLSCSPISGHRSVSWYQQTPGQGLQFLFEYFSETQRNKGNFPGRFSGRQFSNSRSEMNVSTLELGDSALYLCASSQDRGQAFFGQGTRLTVV.

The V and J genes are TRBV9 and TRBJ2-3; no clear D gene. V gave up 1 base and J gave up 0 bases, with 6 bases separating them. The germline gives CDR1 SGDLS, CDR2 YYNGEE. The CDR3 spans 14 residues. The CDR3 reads CASSVLGSTDTQYF. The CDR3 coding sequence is TGTGCCAGCAGCGTATTAGGTAGCACAGATACGCAGTATTTT.

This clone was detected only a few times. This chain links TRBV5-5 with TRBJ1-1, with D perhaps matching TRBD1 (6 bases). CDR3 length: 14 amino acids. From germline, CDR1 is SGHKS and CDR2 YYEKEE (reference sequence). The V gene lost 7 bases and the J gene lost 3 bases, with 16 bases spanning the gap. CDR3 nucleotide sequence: TGTGCCAGCGACCGTACCGGGGGCGACACTGAAGCTTTCTTT. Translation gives CASDRTGGDTEAFF.

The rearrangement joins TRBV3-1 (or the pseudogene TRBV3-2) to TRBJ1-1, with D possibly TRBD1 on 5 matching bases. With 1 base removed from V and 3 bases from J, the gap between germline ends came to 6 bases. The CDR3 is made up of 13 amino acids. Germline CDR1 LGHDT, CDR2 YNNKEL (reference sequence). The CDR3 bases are TGTGCCAGCAGCCAAGCAGGGTACACTGAAGCTTTCTTT. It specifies CASSQAGYTEAFF.

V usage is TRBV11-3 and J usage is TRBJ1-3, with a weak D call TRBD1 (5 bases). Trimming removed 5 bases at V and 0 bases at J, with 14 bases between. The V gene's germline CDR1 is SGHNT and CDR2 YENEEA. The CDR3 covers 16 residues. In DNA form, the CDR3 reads TGTGCCAGCAGCCACCGACAGAAGAGCTCTGGAAACACCATATATTTT. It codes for CASSHRQKSSGNTIYF.